The present TCR beta chain was sequenced within a study of CD8 T cells in ankylosing spondylitis. Library preparation for TCR beta used quantitative 5'-RACE with molecular barcodes. TCRdb reprocessed the 5' RACE reads via MiXCR and lists one record per CDR3 protein. Of about 64,000 distinct CDR3 sequences detected, around 6.5% appear once; the ten largest clones hold roughly 5%. On this clonotype itself: The antigen remains undetermined.

Regarding the study as a whole: Disease-linked clones had a CD8+ phenotype and relatively low frequency in peripheral blood. Reports say disease-linked clones showed up significantly more in matched ankylosing spondylitis synovial fluid. Some motif variants had been reported before (in reactive arthritis synovial fluid and blood).

The TCR was taken from a male donor with ankylosing spondylitis. Sequenced material: synovial fluid, either unsorted or a sorted T cell fraction (not recorded which).

This chain's CDR3 is CASSPRGGRSNSPLHF. The CDR3 bases are TGTGCCAGCAGCCCAAGGGGAGGACGGAGTAATTCACCCCTCCACTTT. The chain couples TRBV7-8 to TRBJ1-6; the D gene is possibly TRBD1 (5 bases). This CDR3 has 16 amino acids. CDR1 is SGHVS and CDR2 is FQNEAQ in the germline V gene. The V end lost 5 bases, the J end lost 6 bases, and 17 bases lay between the germline ends.